This is a list of T cell receptor beta chains from one sample in a study of CD8 T cells in Susac syndrome. MiXCR, applied by TCRdb to the immunoSEQ multiplex PCR reads, yields one record per CDR3 protein. The table has around 130,000 distinct CDR3 sequences, roughly 76% seen once. Sequencing input: CD8+ T cells from PBMCs. These receptors originate from a human donor with multiple sclerosis. CDR3s include the opening cysteine and the closing phenylalanine or tryptophan. The order of the fields is D gene, clone size, V gene, J gene, CDR3 DNA, CDR3 protein. D genes are given only for firm matches. Expanded clones are given a class, and other clones once, few, many or no size at all.

D gene: TRBD1
clone size: .
V gene: TRBV19
J gene: TRBJ1-6
CDR3 DNA: TGTGCCAGTAGTGCACAGGGGAATTCACCCCTCCACTTT
CDR3 protein: CASSAQGNSPLHF

D gene: .
clone size: .
V gene: TRBV6-6
J gene: TRBJ2-7
CDR3 DNA: TGTGCCAGCAGTTACGAGAGGGACTACGAGCAGTACTTC
CDR3 protein: CASSYERDYEQYF

D gene: .
clone size: .
V gene: TRBV5-4
J gene: TRBJ1-2
CDR3 DNA: TGTGCCAGCAGCTTGGTTGGAGGGGCCGGGTATGGCTACACCTTC
CDR3 protein: CASSLVGGAGYGYTF

D gene: .
clone size: .
V gene: TRBV6-6
J gene: TRBJ2-1
CDR3 DNA: TGTGCCAGCAGTTACACCGGAAATGAGCAGTTCTTC
CDR3 protein: CASSYTGNEQFF

D gene: .
clone size: .
V gene: TRBV7-9
J gene: TRBJ1-1
CDR3 DNA: TGTGCCAGCAGTCCTGTCACTGAAGCTTTCTTT
CDR3 protein: CASSPVTEAFF

D gene: TRBD1
clone size: .
V gene: TRBV7-2
J gene: TRBJ2-3
CDR3 DNA: TGTGCCAGCAGCCCGGGACAGTCTGGCACAGATACGCAGTATTTT
CDR3 protein: CASSPGQSGTDTQYF

D gene: .
clone size: .
V gene: TRBV2
J gene: TRBJ1-1
CDR3 DNA: TGTGCCAGCAGCGCCCGTGGGACAAGGAACACTGAAGCTTTCTTT
CDR3 protein: CASSARGTRNTEAFF

D gene: .
clone size: .
V gene: TRBV5-1
J gene: TRBJ2-1
CDR3 DNA: TGCGCCAGCCAGGACGGCCGCCGTATACGCAATGAGCAGTTCTTC
CDR3 protein: CASQDGRRIRNEQFF

D gene: TRBD2
clone size: .
V gene: TRBV6-2/TRBV6-3
J gene: TRBJ2-2
CDR3 DNA: TGTGCCAGCAGTTACTCGATGGGCGGGAGTACCGGGGAGCTGTTTTTT
CDR3 protein: CASSYSMGGSTGELFF

D gene: .
clone size: .
V gene: TRBV14
J gene: TRBJ2-5
CDR3 DNA: TGTGCCAGCAGCCAGGGCATTGCGGCCCAGTACTTC
CDR3 protein: CASSQGIAAQYF

D gene: TRBD1
clone size: .
V gene: TRBV19
J gene: TRBJ1-1
CDR3 DNA: TGTGCCAGTGGACAGGAGTTGAACACTGAAGCTTTCTTT
CDR3 protein: CASGQELNTEAFF

D gene: TRBD1
clone size: few
V gene: TRBV18
J gene: TRBJ2-5
CDR3 DNA: TGTGCCAGCTCACCACTGACAGGGGAGGAGACCCAGTACTTC
CDR3 protein: CASSPLTGEETQYF

D gene: .
clone size: .
V gene: TRBV12-3/TRBV12-4
J gene: TRBJ2-1
CDR3 DNA: TGTGCCAGCACCCCCCTTCGGACAATGTACAATGAGCAGTTCTTC
CDR3 protein: CASTPLRTMYNEQFF

D gene: .
clone size: .
V gene: TRBV3-1
J gene: TRBJ1-4
CDR3 DNA: TGTGCCAGCAGCCAAGGGGGTTATCATGAAAAACTGTTTTTT
CDR3 protein: CASSQGGYHEKLFF

D gene: TRBD1
clone size: .
V gene: TRBV2
J gene: TRBJ1-2
CDR3 DNA: TGTGCCAGCTCCCCCGGGACAGCGTATGGCTACACCTTC
CDR3 protein: CASSPGTAYGYTF

D gene: .
clone size: .
V gene: TRBV11-2
J gene: TRBJ2-5
CDR3 DNA: TGTGCCAGCAGCTTAGGGGCAGGTAGCCAAGAGACCCAGTACTTC
CDR3 protein: CASSLGAGSQETQYF

D gene: .
clone size: .
V gene: TRBV5-4
J gene: TRBJ2-7
CDR3 DNA: TGTGCCAGCAGCTTGCTTCCCCCGATGAACTCCTACGAGCAGTACTTC
CDR3 protein: CASSLLPPMNSYEQYF

D gene: TRBD1
clone size: .
V gene: TRBV3-1
J gene: TRBJ1-1
CDR3 DNA: TGTGCCAGCAGCGAAACAGGGGCCGAAGCTTTCTTT
CDR3 protein: CASSETGAEAFF

D gene: TRBD2
clone size: few
V gene: TRBV27
J gene: TRBJ2-1
CDR3 DNA: TGTGCCAGCTCCCCGGGGGGATACCTCTCCTACAATGAGCAGTTCTTC
CDR3 protein: CASSPGGYLSYNEQFF

D gene: .
clone size: once
V gene: TRBV12-3/TRBV12-4
J gene: TRBJ1-1
CDR3 DNA: TGTGCCAGCGGGTCGGGGCCGAACACTGAAGCTTTCTTT
CDR3 protein: CASGSGPNTEAFF

D gene: .
clone size: few
V gene: TRBV11-2
J gene: TRBJ1-1
CDR3 DNA: TGTGCCAGCAGCTTAGTGTGGGGTGGGCCTGAAGCTTTCTTT
CDR3 protein: CASSLVWGGPEAFF

D gene: .
clone size: .
V gene: TRBV5-1
J gene: TRBJ2-5
CDR3 DNA: TGCGCCAGCAGCTTTACAGAAGGACAAGAGACCCAGTACTTC
CDR3 protein: CASSFTEGQETQYF

D gene: .
clone size: .
V gene: TRBV20-1
J gene: TRBJ2-1
CDR3 DNA: TGCAGTGCCCTCACAGGGGTCCGGGGGGGCAGAATCTACAATGAGCAGTTCTTC
CDR3 protein: CSALTGVRGGRIYNEQFF

D gene: .
clone size: .
V gene: TRBV7-9
J gene: TRBJ1-1
CDR3 DNA: TGTGCCAGCAGCTTAGGGGGAGACGCTGAAGCTTTCTTT
CDR3 protein: CASSLGGDAEAFF

D gene: TRBD1
clone size: .
V gene: TRBV4-2
J gene: TRBJ1-4
CDR3 DNA: TGTGCCAGCAGCCAAGAACAGGGGATTAATGAAAAACTGTTTTTT
CDR3 protein: CASSQEQGINEKLFF

D gene: .
clone size: .
V gene: TRBV27
J gene: TRBJ1-6
CDR3 DNA: TGTGCCAGCAGTTTGTGGGGGGCTAATAATTCACCCCTCCACTTT
CDR3 protein: CASSLWGANNSPLHF

D gene: TRBD1
clone size: .
V gene: TRBV12-3/TRBV12-4
J gene: TRBJ2-1
CDR3 DNA: TGTGCCAGCAGACCAGACAGGGGCGATCCTTCGGGCAATGAGCAGTTCTTC
CDR3 protein: CASRPDRGDPSGNEQFF

D gene: .
clone size: .
V gene: TRBV7-9
J gene: TRBJ1-2
CDR3 DNA: TGTGCCAGCAGCTTAGGGGTCGCAGGCCTCTATGGCTACACCTTC
CDR3 protein: CASSLGVAGLYGYTF

D gene: .
clone size: few
V gene: TRBV5-8
J gene: TRBJ1-5
CDR3 DNA: TGTGCCAGCAGCTTGGGAGAGAGCAATCAGCCCCAGCATTTT
CDR3 protein: CASSLGESNQPQHF

D gene: TRBD2
clone size: .
V gene: TRBV25-1
J gene: TRBJ2-1
CDR3 DNA: TGTGCCAGCAGGGGACTAGCGGGTCCCTACAATGAGCAGTTCTTC
CDR3 protein: CASRGLAGPYNEQFF

D gene: TRBD2
clone size: .
V gene: TRBV20-1
J gene: TRBJ2-1
CDR3 DNA: TGCAGTGCTAGAGATATAGGACTAGCACTGCCAGAGCAGTTCTTC
CDR3 protein: CSARDIGLALPEQFF

D gene: .
clone size: .
V gene: TRBV19
J gene: TRBJ1-6
CDR3 DNA: TGTGCCAGTAGTATGGATGATTATAATTCACCCCTCCACTTT
CDR3 protein: CASSMDDYNSPLHF

D gene: TRBD2
clone size: once
V gene: TRBV20-1
J gene: TRBJ2-3
CDR3 DNA: TGCAGTGCTAGAGATTACATGCTAGCGGGTAGCACAGATACGCAGTATTTT
CDR3 protein: CSARDYMLAGSTDTQYF

D gene: .
clone size: .
V gene: TRBV25-1
J gene: TRBJ2-3
CDR3 DNA: TGTGCCAGCACCGGGACTCCTCATTTT
CDR3 protein: CASTGTPHF

D gene: .
clone size: .
V gene: TRBV4-1
J gene: TRBJ2-1
CDR3 DNA: TGCGCCAGCAGCCAAGATGTCAGCTCCTACAATGAGCAGTTCTTC
CDR3 protein: CASSQDVSSYNEQFF

D gene: TRBD2
clone size: .
V gene: TRBV29-1
J gene: TRBJ2-5
CDR3 DNA: TGCAGCGTTGACTCACCGTGGCGGGGGGCTTCCCAAGAGACCCAGTACTTC
CDR3 protein: CSVDSPWRGASQETQYF

D gene: TRBD2
clone size: few
V gene: TRBV7-2
J gene: TRBJ2-5
CDR3 DNA: TGTGCCAGCAGCCCTTTGACTAGCGGGAGTGACCAAGAGACCCAGTACTTC
CDR3 protein: CASSPLTSGSDQETQYF

D gene: .
clone size: .
V gene: TRBV19
J gene: TRBJ1-5
CDR3 DNA: TGTGCCAGTAGTTACCCCACTCAGCCCCAGCATTTT
CDR3 protein: CASSYPTQPQHF

D gene: .
clone size: .
V gene: TRBV5-4
J gene: TRBJ1-4
CDR3 DNA: TGTGCCAGCAGCGAAGGCGTCAGGGCTATTGCAACTAATGAAAAACTGTTTTTT
CDR3 protein: CASSEGVRAIATNEKLFF

D gene: TRBD2
clone size: .
V gene: TRBV12-3/TRBV12-4
J gene: TRBJ2-3
CDR3 DNA: TGTGCCAGCAGTTTAGCGTATCAACTAGCGGGAGGTATTCGTTTT
CDR3 protein: CASSLAYQLAGGIRF

D gene: .
clone size: few
V gene: TRBV6-1
J gene: TRBJ2-1
CDR3 DNA: TGTGCCAGCATCCCATACGGGGACTACAATGAGCAGTTCTTC
CDR3 protein: CASIPYGDYNEQFF

D gene: TRBD1
clone size: .
V gene: TRBV6-1
J gene: TRBJ1-2
CDR3 DNA: TGTGCCAGCAGTCGTTCCCTCAGGGGGCCTAACTATGGCTACACCTTC
CDR3 protein: CASSRSLRGPNYGYTF

D gene: .
clone size: .
V gene: TRBV24-1
J gene: TRBJ2-2
CDR3 DNA: TGTGCCACCTCCAGCCCATTTTATGGCGAAGCGAACACCGGGGAGCTGTTTTTT
CDR3 protein: CATSSPFYGEANTGELFF

D gene: TRBD1
clone size: .
V gene: TRBV10-3
J gene: TRBJ1-2
CDR3 DNA: TGTGCCATCAGGATACAGGGGGCGCAGGATGGCTACACCTTC
CDR3 protein: CAIRIQGAQDGYTF

D gene: .
clone size: .
V gene: TRBV19
J gene: TRBJ1-3
CDR3 DNA: TGTGCCAGCGACAAACAGGACTCTGGAAACACCATATATTTT
CDR3 protein: CASDKQDSGNTIYF

D gene: .
clone size: .
V gene: TRBV2
J gene: TRBJ2-7
CDR3 DNA: TGTGCCAGCAGTTGGCCAGGGGATTTTTACGAGCAGTACTTC
CDR3 protein: CASSWPGDFYEQYF

D gene: TRBD2
clone size: few
V gene: TRBV4-2
J gene: TRBJ2-1
CDR3 DNA: TGTGCCAGCAGCCTCGGGACTAGCGCCAACAATGAGCAGTTCTTC
CDR3 protein: CASSLGTSANNEQFF

D gene: TRBD2
clone size: .
V gene: TRBV20-1
J gene: TRBJ2-1
CDR3 DNA: TGCAGTGCTAGAGATCAGTCTAGCGGGAGGATCAATGAGCAGTTCTTC
CDR3 protein: CSARDQSSGRINEQFF

D gene: .
clone size: .
V gene: TRBV6-4
J gene: TRBJ2-3
CDR3 DNA: TGTGCCAGCAGTGTGGTGGGGGGGCCAGATACGCAGTATTTT
CDR3 protein: CASSVVGGPDTQYF

D gene: .
clone size: .
V gene: TRBV2
J gene: TRBJ1-1
CDR3 DNA: TGTGCCAGCAGAGGGCCTGAAGCTTTCTTT
CDR3 protein: CASRGPEAFF

D gene: .
clone size: .
V gene: TRBV6-2/TRBV6-3
J gene: TRBJ1-5
CDR3 DNA: TGTGCCAGCAGTTACAATCCCTGGGGGATTGATCAGCCCCAGCATTTT
CDR3 protein: CASSYNPWGIDQPQHF